The 17 T cell receptor beta chains reported below all come from one sample, sequenced in a study of blood T cells in healthy people across ages. PCR was performed a second time for about 7 to 12 cycles using a sample-barcoded 5' primer and a J-beta primer mix. TCRdb re-derived calls from the 5' RACE reads in MiXCR, one entry per CDR3 protein. The repertoire consists of some 760,000 distinct CDR3 sequences, with around 25% occurring once and the leading ten covering more than 8%. These same records also appear under a second study, on T cells of mothers and their children.

Sequencing input: blood. The receptors originated from a boy younger than 18 in good health.

The chain combines TRBV20-1 with TRBJ2-7, with 11 bases fitting TRBD1. The V gene end was trimmed by 3 bases and the J gene end by 1 base; junction bases not matched to a gene: 5. Per germline, CDR1 DFQATT and CDR2 SNEGSKA (reference sequence). The CDR3 totals 15 residues. CDR3 protein: CSASGTGGTSYEQYF. The CDR3 bases are TGCAGTGCTAGTGGGACAGGGGGGACGTCCTACGAGCAGTACTTC.

The chain combines TRBV10-3 with TRBJ1-1, with 10 bases matching TRBD1. With 10 bases clipped from V and 3 bases from J, the junction kept 8 bases outside the gene matches. CDR3 size: 14 residues. Per germline, CDR1 ENHRY and CDR2 SYGVKD. The CDR3 sequence is CATRQGAVDTEAFF. In DNA, the CDR3 is TGTGCCACGAGACAGGGGGCGGTGGACACTGAAGCTTTCTTT.

This clonotype was seen a few times. The V and J genes are TRBV24-1 and TRBJ2-5; no clear D. This CDR3 is built from 13 residues. CDR1 KGHDR and CDR2 SFDVKD come from the germline V gene. Trimming took 3 bases from V and 3 from J, leaving 7 bases between them. The CDR3 loop is CATSDDNKETQYF. The CDR3 DNA follows: TGTGCCACCAGTGATGACAATAAAGAGACCCAGTACTTC.

This clonotype was observed a few times. The chain combines TRBV5-1 with TRBJ1-6; D is unresolved. There are 12 residues in the CDR3. The germline V gene has CDR1 SGHRS and CDR2 YFSETQ. Trimming left V 0 bases short and J 8 bases short, with 3 bases between. CDR3 nucleotides: TGCGCCAGCAGCTTGGTGGATTCACCCCTCCACTTT. Protein sequence: CASSLVDSPLHF.

This clonotype was observed a handful of times. This is likely a read error, given that the CDR3 carries no conserved phenylalanine or tryptophan at its end. This chain links TRBV12-3 or TRBV12-4 with TRBJ2-5; TRBD1 aligns across 7 bases. CDR3 length: 15 amino acids. The J segment lost 5 bases and the V segment lost 5 bases, leaving 11 bases of the junction unmatched. Here the CDR3 DNA reads TGTGCCAGCAGTCCTGGGACAGTTGGTGGGGAGACCCAGTACCTC. It codes for CASSPGTVGGETQYL.

This clonotype appeared a few times. J is TRBJ2-1 and V is TRBV7-9; 11 nucleotides align to TRBD2. J lost 8 bases, V lost 4 bases, and 7 bases had no gene match. Germline V gene lookup returns CDR1 SEHNR and CDR2 FQNEAQ (reference sequence). This CDR3 is built from 15 residues. The CDR3 protein is CASSYRTSGSHEQFF. The CDR3 nucleotides are TGTGCCAGCAGCTACCGGACTAGCGGGTCCCATGAGCAGTTCTTC.

This clonotype was counted only a few times. The chain combines TRBV5-1 with TRBJ2-5; D perhaps matches TRBD1 (5 bases). Per the germline V gene, CDR1 is SGHRS and CDR2 is YFSETQ. Between the trimmed V and J ends, which lost 5 bases and 2 bases, there was a span of 7 bases. This CDR3 has 12 amino acids. CDR3 sequence reads: CASRQAQETQYF. The CDR3 DNA sequence: TGCGCCAGCAGACAGGCTCAAGAGACCCAGTACTTC.

In its sample, this clonotype was seen a few times. The chain uses TRBV12-3 or TRBV12-4 and TRBJ2-7, with D perhaps TRBD2 (5 bases). Trimming took off 3 bases at V and 6 bases at J, with 12 bases between the two ends. CDR3 size: 13 residues. In nucleotides, the CDR3 is TGTGCCAGCAGTTTGATCGGGGTAACCGAGCAGTACTTC. Its translation is CASSLIGVTEQYF.

This chain joins TRBV12-3 or TRBV12-4 and TRBJ2-5, with D possibly called TRBD1 or TRBD2 (5 bases each). The better agreement between TRBJ2-7 and the DNA end casts doubt on the J call. The CDR3 is 13 amino acids. The CDR3 here is CASTLKYGGEQYF. For the CDR3, the DNA is TGTGCCAGCACCCTTAAGTATGGGGGCGAGCAGTACTTC.

This clonotype was detected many times. This chain uses TRBV28 with TRBJ2-7, with a possible D match to TRBD1 (6 bases). Germline values: CDR1 MDHEN, CDR2 SYDVKM. This CDR3 is 13 amino acids long. V was clipped by 6 bases and J by 2 bases, with 11 bases between them. The CDR3 loop is CASSPGTTYEQYF. As DNA, the CDR3 is TGTGCCAGCAGCCCGGGGACAACCTACGAGCAGTACTTC.

This clonotype was seen ten or more times. The chain employs TRBV5-1 and TRBJ2-2; D remains unclear. CDR1 and CDR2 (germline): SGHRS, YFSETQ. Trimming cost V 3 bases and J 8 bases, with 5 bases left between them. This CDR3 contains 11 residues. CDR3 region: CASSSEGELFF. The CDR3 nucleotides read TGCGCCAGCAGCTCCGAAGGGGAGCTGTTTTTT.

This clonotype was seen a handful of times. The chain couples TRBV9 to TRBJ2-1, with a tentative D call TRBD1 (5 bases). Germline V gene data show CDR1 as SGDLS and CDR2 as YYNGEE. Deletions cut 3 bases from V and 13 bases from J, with 23 bases between. The CDR3 has 15 amino acids. The CDR3 region is CASSGRPNGAGDQFF. The CDR3 nucleotides read TGTGCCAGCAGCGGCCGCCCCAATGGGGCAGGCGACCAGTTCTTC.

The chain employs TRBV6-2 or TRBV6-3 and TRBJ2-5; TRBD2 matches at 8 bases. The CDR3 contains 13 residues. The germline gives CDR1 MNHEY, CDR2 SVGEGT. Trimming at V came to 4 bases and at J to 9 bases, leaving 7 bases not matched to a gene. The CDR3: CASSLDSGVPQYF. The CDR3 DNA is TGTGCCAGCAGTTTGGATAGCGGGGTCCCCCAGTACTTC.

This chain links TRBV20-1 with TRBJ1-2, with 9 bases lining up with TRBD1. The CDR3 is 15 amino acids. Unmatched junction bases numbered 8, after V lost 6 bases and J lost 0 bases. Looked up from germline, CDR1 is DFQATT and CDR2 is SNEGSKA (reference sequence). CDR3 sequence reads: CSASPTGGPNYGYTF. In DNA form, the CDR3 reads TGCAGTGCAAGTCCAACAGGGGGCCCTAACTATGGCTACACCTTC.

In this sample, this clonotype turned up a few times. The chain uses TRBV18 and TRBJ2-6; 11 bases are a match to TRBD1. V lost 6 bases to trimming and J lost 2 bases; unmatched junction nucleotides: 6. Per germline, CDR1 KGHSH and CDR2 LQKENI. This CDR3 contains 17 residues. Here the CDR3 reads CASSSGTGGTGANVLTF. CDR3 sequence (DNA): TGTGCCAGCTCCTCCGGGACAGGGGGAACTGGGGCCAACGTCCTGACTTTC.

This clonotype occurred a few times. The chain carries TRBV7-2 and TRBJ1-4; 8 bases map to TRBD1. Unmatched junction bases numbered 4, after V lost 4 bases and J lost 6 bases. CDR1 is SGHTA, CDR2 FQGNSA, per germline. The CDR3 sequence is 14 residues long. The DNA of the CDR3 is TGTGCCAGCAGCTCCAGGGGGCGAGATGAAAAACTGTTTTTT. Amino acid sequence: CASSSRGRDEKLFF.

This clonotype was counted ten times or more. This chain links TRBV14 with TRBJ1-1; D remains unclear. The CDR3 covers 12 residues. Trimming shortened V by 4 bases and J by 8 bases, and 11 bases separated the two germline ends. CDR1 is SGHDN and CDR2 is FVKESK in the germline V gene. CDR3 in DNA: TGTGCCAGCAGCCCAAACAGAAGGGAAGCTTTCTTT. It yields the protein CASSPNRREAFF.